What follows are 18 T cell receptor beta chains derived from one specimen sequenced in a study of blood T cell repertoires in COVID-19. Here immunoSEQ multiplex PCR was the method, and the copy in TCRdb shows in-frame clones only, minus some. The sample lists about 160,000 clones; approximately 88% were seen once. The material sequenced was peripheral blood. These receptor sequences come from a man aged 18 to 30 with active or convalescent COVID-19.

This clone appeared once. Additional DNA sequences in this sample encode the identical CDR3. The J gene is TRBJ1-5, the V gene TRBV19; D perhaps matches TRBD1 (6 bases). The germline V gene encodes CDR1 LNHDA and CDR2 SQIVND (reference sequence). V was clipped by 3 bases and J by 1 base, with 7 bases between them. This CDR3 is built from 14 residues. The CDR3 loop reads CASSIRGSNQPQHF. In nucleotides, the CDR3 is TGTGCCAGTAGTATCAGGGGAAGCAATCAGCCCCAGCATTTT.

The J gene is TRBJ2-7, the V gene TRBV12-3 or TRBV12-4; D gene ambiguous. There are 13 residues in the CDR3. Trimming removed 6 bases from V and 2 bases from J, with 11 bases in between. The DNA for the CDR3 is TGTGCCAGCAGCCATGAGGAACCCTACGAGCAGTACTTC. Protein product: CASSHEEPYEQYF.

This clone was counted between two and nine times. The chain joins TRBV12-3 or TRBV12-4 to TRBJ1-5; D is perhaps TRBD1 (5 bases). This CDR3 contains 13 residues. V lost 6 bases and J lost 3, with 9 bases in between. For the CDR3, the DNA is TGTGCCAGCAGGCGGGGCTTCAATCAGCCCCAGCATTTT. Its protein is CASRRGFNQPQHF.

This clone was found once. The chain employs TRBV4-1 and TRBJ2-1; 11 bases are shared with TRBD2. J was trimmed by 1 base and V by 1 base; bases with no gene match: 0. Germline CDR1 reads MGHRA; CDR2 reads YSYEKL. This CDR3 region has 16 residues. The CDR3 loop is CASSQGLAGSYNEQFF. CDR3 nucleotide sequence: TGCGCCAGCAGCCAAGGACTAGCGGGATCCTACAATGAGCAGTTCTTC.

The genes are TRBV28 and TRBJ2-6; D unclear. Trimming shortened V by 8 bases and J by 0 bases, and 2 bases separated the two germline ends. The germline V gene has CDR1 MDHEN and CDR2 SYDVKM. This CDR3 is 12 amino acids long. DNA for the CDR3: TGTGCCAGCCACTCTGGGGCCAACGTCCTGACTTTC. It is translated as CASHSGANVLTF.

The chain couples TRBV11-2 to TRBJ2-1; 7 bases are shared with TRBD2. Unmatched junction bases numbered 7, after V lost 5 bases and J lost 3 bases. The CDR3 covers 15 residues. Germline CDR1 is SGHAT and CDR2 is FQNNGV. The CDR3 loop is CASSPSSGNYNEQFF. The CDR3 bases are TGTGCCAGCAGCCCTTCTAGCGGAAACTACAATGAGCAGTTCTTC.

The chain couples TRBV28 to TRBJ1-2; the match to TRBD1 covers 8 bases. The CDR3 length is 15 residues. J was trimmed by 0 bases and V by 3 bases; bases with no gene match: 3. Germline V gene lookup returns CDR1 MDHEN and CDR2 SYDVKM. CDR3 protein: CASSLRTGTNYGYTF. The CDR3, as DNA: TGTGCCAGCAGTTTGAGGACAGGGACTAACTATGGCTACACCTTC.

The chain recombines TRBV14 with TRBJ1-2; D perhaps matches TRBD1 (6 bases). V was cut by 1 base and J by 8 bases, with 14 bases left in between. The germline V gene has CDR1 SGHDN and CDR2 FVKESK. CDR3 length: 14 residues. The CDR3 DNA follows: TGTGCCAGCAGCCAAGCCAGGGGTCGGAGGGGCTACACCTTC. It translates to CASSQARGRRGYTF.

This chain uses TRBV14 with TRBJ2-2; 8 positions agree with TRBD2. Germline V gene sequence: CDR1 SGHDN, CDR2 FVKESK. The CDR3 has 17 residues. V lost 0 bases, J lost 4 bases, and 7 bases stayed unmatched. The CDR3 nucleotides are TGTGCCAGCAGCCAAGAGCCCCAGCGGGGGCGCACCGGGGAGCTGTTTTTT. This codes for CASSQEPQRGRTGELFF.

V usage is TRBV7-9 and J usage is TRBJ1-4; TRBD1 matches 9 bases. The CDR3 has 14 amino acids. Germline assignment: CDR1 SEHNR and CDR2 FQNEAQ (reference sequence). Trimming cost V 5 bases and J 9 bases; bases outside gene matches: 7. The CDR3 region is CASSPSGQGQKLFF. For the CDR3, the DNA is TGTGCCAGCAGCCCCTCTGGACAGGGGCAAAAACTGTTTTTT.

The rearrangement joins TRBV6-5 to TRBJ1-1, with D tentatively TRBD1 (6 bases). V was shortened by 4 bases and J by 1 base, with 13 bases between the two germline ends. Looked up from germline, CDR1 is MNHEY and CDR2 is SVGAGI. The CDR3 covers 15 residues. The CDR3 DNA is TGTGCCAGCAGTTCCATGGACAGACAGAACACTGAAGCTTTCTTT. Amino acids: CASSSMDRQNTEAFF.

This chain joins TRBV12-2 and TRBJ2-3; TRBD2, the table's D call, was not compared with the DNA. TRBV12-2 is given as a pseudogene. This CDR3 region has 15 residues. The CDR3: CASRLFLLAGDKQYF. The CDR3 nucleotides read TGTGCAAGTCGCTTGTTCCTCCTAGCGGGGGATAAGCAGTATTTT.

V and J are TRBV6-2 or TRBV6-3 and TRBJ1-2; TRBD1 matches at 9 bases. CDR3 size: 17 residues. Germline lookup yields CDR1 MNHEY and CDR2 SVGEGT. Germline trimming cut 5 bases from V and 7 bases from J; bases unmatched to any gene: 17. The CDR3: CASSHTSPGQGGSGYTF. The CDR3 DNA is TGTGCCAGCAGTCACACATCACCGGGACAGGGTGGTAGTGGCTACACCTTC.

The chain has TRBV4-3 and TRBJ2-1; TRBD2 matches at 9 bases. Germline V lookup: CDR1 LGHNA, CDR2 YSLEER. Unmatched junction bases numbered 10, after V lost 6 bases and J lost 4 bases. The CDR3 runs 16 residues. This chain's CDR3 is CASSLSTSGPYNEQFF. The CDR3 DNA reads as TGCGCCAGCAGTCTATCGACTAGCGGCCCATACAATGAGCAGTTCTTC.

This clone was seen more than once but under ten times. The CDR3 DNA reads as TGTGCCAGCAGCTTTAGCGGGACTGCCAAAAACATTCAGTACTTC. Amino acid sequence: CASSFSGTAKNIQYF. J is TRBJ2-4 and V is TRBV11-2; 8 bases align to TRBD2. The CDR3 has 15 residues. V was clipped by 3 bases and J by 1 base; unmatched bases: 2. Germline V gene data show CDR1 as SGHAT and CDR2 as FQNNGV.

The CDR3 DNA reads TGTGCCAGCAGTTTAGGACTAGCGGGAGAGACCCAGTACTTC. This sequence encodes CASSLGLAGETQYF. V usage is TRBV28 and J usage is TRBJ2-5; 11 nucleotides match TRBD2. This CDR3 region has 14 residues. V dropped 2 bases and J dropped 4; count of bases not matched to a gene: 0. CDR1 is MDHEN and CDR2 is SYDVKM in the germline V gene.

This rearrangement joins TRBV28 to TRBJ2-7; 12 bases match TRBD2. The V gene's germline CDR1 is MDHEN and CDR2 SYDVKM. V was pared by 3 bases and J by 1 base, with 4 bases of the junction left unmatched. CDR3 length: 16 amino acids. The CDR3 here is CASSLTGLAGSYEQYF. The CDR3 DNA is TGTGCCAGCAGTTTGACCGGACTAGCGGGATCCTACGAGCAGTACTTC.

This chain connects TRBV6-5 to TRBJ1-1; perhaps TRBD1 as D (5 bases). V was trimmed by 2 bases and J by 8 bases, leaving 9 bases between them. This CDR3 comprises 12 residues. Germline values: CDR1 MNHEY, CDR2 SVGAGI. This CDR3 reads CASSYTGSEAFF. Here the CDR3 DNA reads TGTGCCAGCAGTTACACAGGATCGGAAGCTTTCTTT.